These T cell receptor beta chains were read from a single sample in a study of OX40 agonist ivuxolimab in advanced cancers. The repertoire was sequenced with immunoSEQ multiplex PCR; TCRdb's copy has only in-frame clones and lacks some. The sample has roughly 60,000 clones; 80% to 90% are singletons. Sequencing used CD4+ or CD8+ T cells sorted from blood, obtained in a trial of the OX40 agonist ivuxolimab. The receptors were sampled from an adult with an advanced solid tumor such as melanoma, head and neck, liver or kidney cancer. Both conserved end residues are part of each CDR3. A D gene is named only where the DNA matches it firmly. Only part of the rows carry a size: once, few, many, or a class if the clone is expanded.

cdr3_nt	cdr3_aa	v_call	j_call	clone_size	d_call
TGTGCCAGCAGCTCCACCCGAGCGGGACCCTACAATGAGCAGTTCTTC	CASSSTRAGPYNEQFF	TRBV5-4	TRBJ2-1	.	TRBD2
TGTGCCAGCAGTACCACAGGGGGCGATATGGTGGTGAACACTGAAGCTTTCTTT	CASSTTGGDMVVNTEAFF	TRBV27	TRBJ1-1	once	TRBD1
TGTGCCAGCAGCGCAACAGGGGGCGGGAGAGACGAGCAGTACTTC	CASSATGGGRDEQYF	TRBV7-3	TRBJ2-7	.	TRBD1
TGCGCCAGCAGCTCTCCGGGACAGTCCATTGTAGATACGCAGTATTTT	CASSSPGQSIVDTQYF	TRBV5-1	TRBJ2-3	few	TRBD1
TGTGCCAGCAGCTTAGGGCTTTCACTGTTTTTT	CASSLGLSLFF	TRBV7-9	TRBJ1-4	.	.
TGTGCCAGCACCACTAGCGGGAGGCCCAATGAGCAGTTCTTC	CASTTSGRPNEQFF	TRBV6-5	TRBJ2-1	.	TRBD2
TGCAGCGCAATTACAGGGTGGGGCTACACCTTC	CSAITGWGYTF	TRBV29-1	TRBJ1-2	.	.
TGCAGCGTTGCGGGACTAGCGGGGGGCACCAGCACAGATACGCAGTATTTT	CSVAGLAGGTSTDTQYF	TRBV29-1	TRBJ2-3	.	TRBD2
TGTGCCAGTAGTATAAGTCTACTAGCGGAAAACTACAATGAGCAGTTCTTC	CASSISLLAENYNEQFF	TRBV19	TRBJ2-1	.	TRBD2
TGTGCCAGCAGCTTCCCGGGTGAAAAACTGTTTTTT	CASSFPGEKLFF	TRBV13	TRBJ1-4	once	.
TGTGCCAGCAGCCCACTAGCGGGGGGTTCCTACAATGAGCAGTTCTTC	CASSPLAGGSYNEQFF	TRBV7-2	TRBJ2-1	.	TRBD2
TGTGCCAGCAGCTTAAAGGACAGGGCAGGCACCGGGGAGCTGTTTTTT	CASSLKDRAGTGELFF	TRBV7-6	TRBJ2-2	.	TRBD1
TGTGCCAGCAGTTTACAGGGGATGCATGAAAAACTGTTTTTT	CASSLQGMHEKLFF	TRBV6-6	TRBJ1-4	.	TRBD1
TGTGCCAGCTTTAGCGGGAGGGGGGCAGATACGCAGTATTTT	CASFSGRGADTQYF	TRBV27	TRBJ2-3	.	TRBD2
TGTGCCAGCAGCACGGACAGGGAAGCAACCTACGAGCAGTACTTC	CASSTDREATYEQYF	TRBV11-2	TRBJ2-7	.	TRBD1
TGTGCCAGCAGCCAAATGGGGGAGCAGTTCTTC	CASSQMGEQFF	TRBV7-9	TRBJ2-1	.	.
TGTGCCAGCAGCTACCGGGCCGCGAACACTGAAGCTTTCTTT	CASSYRAANTEAFF	TRBV7-8	TRBJ1-1	.	.
TGTGCCAGCAGCCCCCGGGACCCGAACACTGAAGCTTTCTTT	CASSPRDPNTEAFF	TRBV7-2	TRBJ1-1	.	.
TGTGCCAGCAGAGACACAACCACAGATACGCAGTATTTT	CASRDTTTDTQYF	TRBV2	TRBJ2-3	many	.
TGTGCCAGCAGCTTAGGGGCTGGAAACACCATATATTTT	CASSLGAGNTIYF	TRBV5-4	TRBJ1-3	.	.
TGTGCCAGCAGTGCCTATGGACAGGAGTCGTACGAGCAGTACTTC	CASSAYGQESYEQYF	TRBV6-1	TRBJ2-7	.	TRBD1
TGTGCCATCAGTGAAGACAGCTTGAACACTGAAGCTTTCTTT	CAISEDSLNTEAFF	TRBV10-3	TRBJ1-1	.	.
TGTGCCAGCAGCTCCGACAGGGGAAATGAAAAACTGTTTTTT	CASSSDRGNEKLFF	TRBV6-5	TRBJ1-4	.	TRBD1
TGTGCCAGCAGTGAAGATTTAATGAACACTGAAGCTTTCTTT	CASSEDLMNTEAFF	TRBV6-1	TRBJ1-1	once	.
TGCGCCAGCAGCTTAATAGCGGGGACCTACGAGCAGTACTTC	CASSLIAGTYEQYF	TRBV5-1	TRBJ2-7	.	TRBD2
TGTGCCAGCAGTTTATCTCCGGCGGATACAACTAATGAAAAACTGTTTTTT	CASSLSPADTTNEKLFF	TRBV28	TRBJ1-4	.	.
TGTGCCAGCAGCTTAACTCTAGCGGGGGGTCCTCTCTCCGAGACCCAGTACTTC	CASSLTLAGGPLSETQYF	TRBV7-2	TRBJ2-5	once	TRBD2
TGTGCCAGTAGTATCAGGGATAGCAATCAGCCCCAGCATTTT	CASSIRDSNQPQHF	TRBV19	TRBJ1-5	.	.
TGTGCCAGCAGCGTCGGCACTGAAGCTTTCTTT	CASSVGTEAFF	TRBV14	TRBJ1-1	few	.
TGCAGCGTTGTCGGGGCAGAGATGAACACTGAAGCTTTCTTT	CSVVGAEMNTEAFF	TRBV29-1	TRBJ1-1	.	.
TGTGCCATCGGGGGATGGGACCTAAACTATGGCTACACCTTC	CAIGGWDLNYGYTF	TRBV10-3	TRBJ1-2	.	.
TGTGCCAGCGGCGGGAACTACGAGCAGTACTTC	CASGGNYEQYF	TRBV6-6	TRBJ2-7	once	.
TGTGCCAGCAGTCGGCCACGTGGCGAGCAGTACTTC	CASSRPRGEQYF	TRBV27	TRBJ2-7	.	.
TGTGCCAGCAGTCCCCTAGCGGGAGGGCCAGGTGAGCAGTTCTTC	CASSPLAGGPGEQFF	TRBV28	TRBJ2-1	.	TRBD2
TGTGCCAGCAGCGTAGGTATGACTAGCGGTGAAGAGACCCAGTACTTC	CASSVGMTSGEETQYF	TRBV9	TRBJ2-5	.	TRBD2
TGTGCCGCCGGGGGCCTCCTTTCCTACGAGCAGTACTTC	CAAGGLLSYEQYF	TRBV27	TRBJ2-7	once	.
TGTGCCAGCAGCGACACTAGCGGGGGGGCCTCAAACTTC	CASSDTSGGASNF	TRBV4-2	TRBJ2-7	.	TRBD2
TGCAGCGCTATACTCGGGACAGGGGATTCACCCCTCCACTTT	CSAILGTGDSPLHF	TRBV29-1	TRBJ1-6	.	TRBD1
TGTGCCAGCAGCTTAGGCGGGGGAGCCTACGAGCAGTACTTC	CASSLGGGAYEQYF	TRBV11-2	TRBJ2-7	.	TRBD2
TGTGCCATTTTCCGGGACAGCCTCAATGAGCAGTTCTTC	CAIFRDSLNEQFF	TRBV10-3	TRBJ2-1	.	TRBD1
TGTGCCAGCAGTTTCAGACAGGGGAGCTTAGAAGCTTTCTTT	CASSFRQGSLEAFF	TRBV27	TRBJ1-1	.	TRBD1
TGTGCCAGCAGTGAAGCGCACCCCCTACCGCGGACTAGCGGGTGGCACGAGCAGTACTTC	CASSEAHPLPRTSGWHEQYF	TRBV6-1	TRBJ2-7	.	TRBD2
TGTGCCAGCAGTTTACACAGGGCTAACGGGGAGCTGTTTTTT	CASSLHRANGELFF	TRBV27	TRBJ2-2	.	.
TGTGCCAGCAGCTTCGGGAACAACAATGAGCAGTTCTTC	CASSFGNNNEQFF	TRBV5-4	TRBJ2-1	.	.
TGTGCCAGCAGCTTAGAAGGGGGAAGCGCCTACGAGCAGTACTTC	CASSLEGGSAYEQYF	TRBV7-9	TRBJ2-7	.	.
TGTGCCAGCAGTTTGTTGCGGGGAGGGCCACGCGAGCAGTACTTC	CASSLLRGGPREQYF	TRBV27	TRBJ2-7	.	TRBD2
TGCAGCGAGATACACCCCCTCTATGGCTACACCTTC	CSEIHPLYGYTF	TRBV29-1	TRBJ1-2	.	.
TGCGCCAGCAGGCCTCGGAGTATCGGGCGGGCGATTGACTACGAGCAGTACTTC	CASRPRSIGRAIDYEQYF	TRBV5-1	TRBJ2-7	.	.
TGTGCCAGCAGCGCGGGACTGGGCACAGATACGCAGTATTTT	CASSAGLGTDTQYF	TRBV9	TRBJ2-3	.	.
TGTGCCAGCAGGGACAAATTTACAGGCCAGCCCCAGCATTTT	CASRDKFTGQPQHF	TRBV6-1	TRBJ1-5	few	.
TGTGCCAGCAGCCAAGAGGGTGATAGCTCCTATAATTCACCCCTCCACTTT	CASSQEGDSSYNSPLHF	TRBV4-2	TRBJ1-6	.	.
TGTGCCAGCAGCGTAGCTGGGGGAGGTGAGCAGTTCTTC	CASSVAGGGEQFF	TRBV9	TRBJ2-1	once	.
TGTGCCAGCAGCTCTGGAATGGGACAGGGCTGGGAGACCCAGTACTTC	CASSSGMGQGWETQYF	TRBV7-9	TRBJ2-5	.	TRBD1